The rows below give T cell receptor beta chains drawn from one sample of a study of response to subunit inactivated influenza vaccine. In TCRdb, the RT-PCR reads were re-called with MiXCR into one record per CDR3 protein. This table has 300,000 to 350,000 distinct CDR3 sequences, roughly 22% appearing once. Sequencing used PBMCs from blood, obtained approximately 20 months after vaccination. Receptor source: a man between 50 and 69 years old who received an inactivated influenza vaccine. Both conserved end residues are part of each CDR3. The D gene is left open where the match is weak. Not every row has a clone size; where given, it reads once, few, many or a size class.

TRBV9	-	-	TRBJ2-2	17	TGTGCCAGCAGCGTGCAACGTACAGGGATGAACACCGGGGAGCTGTTTTTT	CASSVQRTGMNTGELFF
TRBV12-3/TRBV12-4	-	-	TRBJ2-3	13	TGTGCCAGCAGCACTCCAGGGACAGATACGCAGTATTTT	CASSTPGTDTQYF
TRBV5-6	-	-	TRBJ1-5	15	TGTGCCAGCAGCTGGGGGGGGATCGGCAATCAGCCCCAGCATTTT	CASSWGGIGNQPQHF
TRBV3-1	-	-	TRBJ2-3	12	TGTGCCAGCAGCCCGGGGGCGTCGGCGCAGTATTTT	CASSPGASAQYF
TRBV5-6	-	few	TRBJ2-3	14	TGTGCCAGCAGCTTGGTCCCAGACACAGATACGCAGTATTTT	CASSLVPDTDTQYF
TRBV4-2	-	few	TRBJ1-6	13	TGTGCCAGCAGCCCCAGTCAGGATTCACCCCTCCACTTT	CASSPSQDSPLHF
TRBV5-5	TRBD1	few	TRBJ1-3	15	TGTGCCAGCAGCTACCAGACAGGGTCCGGAAACACCATATATTTT	CASSYQTGSGNTIYF
TRBV7-2	-	few	TRBJ1-5	16	TGTGCCAGCAGCTTAGCATGGGGGGCTGGCAATCAGCCCCAGCATTTT	CASSLAWGAGNQPQHF
TRBV5-4	TRBD1	-	TRBJ1-1	17	TGTGCCAGCAGCTTGGGGACCGGGACAGGGGGCGCTTCGGGAACTTTCTTT	CASSLGTGTGGASGTFF
TRBV7-3	TRBD1	-	TRBJ1-1	14	TGTGCCAGCAGCTTGACAGGGGGATTCACTGAAGCTTTCTTT	CASSLTGGFTEAFF